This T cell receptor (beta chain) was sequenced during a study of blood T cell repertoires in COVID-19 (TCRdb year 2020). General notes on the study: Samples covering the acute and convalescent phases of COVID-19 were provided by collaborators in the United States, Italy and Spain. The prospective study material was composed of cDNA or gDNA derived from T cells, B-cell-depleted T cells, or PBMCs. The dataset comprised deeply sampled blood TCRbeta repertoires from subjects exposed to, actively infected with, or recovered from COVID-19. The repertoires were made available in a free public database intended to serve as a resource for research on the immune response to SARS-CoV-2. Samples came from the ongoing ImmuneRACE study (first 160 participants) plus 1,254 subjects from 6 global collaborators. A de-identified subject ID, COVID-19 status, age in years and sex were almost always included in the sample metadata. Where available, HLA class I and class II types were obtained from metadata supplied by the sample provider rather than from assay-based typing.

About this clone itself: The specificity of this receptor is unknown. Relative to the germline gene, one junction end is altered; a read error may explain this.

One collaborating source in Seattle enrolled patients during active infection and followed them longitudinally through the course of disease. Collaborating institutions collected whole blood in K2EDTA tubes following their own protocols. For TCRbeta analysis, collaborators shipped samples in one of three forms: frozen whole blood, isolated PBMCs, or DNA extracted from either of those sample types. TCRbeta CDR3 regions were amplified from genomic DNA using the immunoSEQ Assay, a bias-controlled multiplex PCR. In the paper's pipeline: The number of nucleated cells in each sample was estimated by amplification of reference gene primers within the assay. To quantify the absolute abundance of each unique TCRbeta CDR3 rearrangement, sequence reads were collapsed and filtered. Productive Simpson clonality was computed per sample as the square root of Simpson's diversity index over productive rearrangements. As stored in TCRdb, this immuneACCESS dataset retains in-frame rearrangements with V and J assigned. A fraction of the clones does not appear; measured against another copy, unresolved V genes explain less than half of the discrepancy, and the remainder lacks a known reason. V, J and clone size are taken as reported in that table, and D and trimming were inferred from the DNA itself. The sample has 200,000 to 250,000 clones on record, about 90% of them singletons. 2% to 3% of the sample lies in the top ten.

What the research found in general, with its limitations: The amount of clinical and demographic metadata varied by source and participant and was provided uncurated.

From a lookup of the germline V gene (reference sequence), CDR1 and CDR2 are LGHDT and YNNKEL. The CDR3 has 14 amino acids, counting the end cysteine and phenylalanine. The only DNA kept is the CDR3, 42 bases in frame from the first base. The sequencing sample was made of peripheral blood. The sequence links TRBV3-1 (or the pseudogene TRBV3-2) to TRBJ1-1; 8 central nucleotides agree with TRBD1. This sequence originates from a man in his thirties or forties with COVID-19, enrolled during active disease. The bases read TGTGCCAGCAGCCCCCAGGGGGCGTCGGACACTTATTCCTTT. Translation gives CASSPQGASDTYSF.